The 32 T cell receptor beta chains presented below share a single source sample, sequenced in a study of T cell repertoires in cytomegalovirus infection. MiXCR, run by TCRdb on the reads, gives a single entry per CDR3 protein. The sample lists approximately 730,000 distinct CDR3 sequences, almost 30% seen once, with around 14% in the top ten. These receptors lack a known antigen. The starting material was cultured CD8+ T cells from PBMCs, obtained from culture after CMV antigen stimulation. The receptors were gathered from a human donor in good health (CMV status not recorded). Some clones in this sample may be carry-over from other donors' samples.

This chain links TRBV19 with TRBJ2-1; maybe TRBD2 (5 bases). V was cut by 6 bases and J by 0 bases, with 9 bases left in between. The CDR3 has 14 residues. Per the germline V gene, CDR1 is LNHDA and CDR2 is SQIVND (reference sequence). DNA of the CDR3: TGTGCCAGTAGGGAGGATCGCTCCTACAATGAGCAGTTCTTC. Translated, it gives CASREDRSYNEQFF.

This clonotype was counted many times. The rearrangement joins TRBV7-2 to TRBJ2-5; TRBD2 matches 11 bases. This CDR3 contains 17 residues. Trimming took 1 base from V and 2 from J; bases not matched to a gene: 6. Germline loops: CDR1 SGHTA, CDR2 FQGNSA. The CDR3 coding sequence is TGTGCCAGCAGCTTAGACCGACTAGCGGGGAATCAAGAGACCCAGTACTTC. This translates into CASSLDRLAGNQETQYF.

This clonotype was counted ten times or more. The chain recombines TRBV10-3 with TRBJ2-1, with 7 positions matching TRBD2. Losses at the gene ends were 3 bases for V and 0 bases for J; bases not matched to a gene: 11. The length of the CDR3 is 18 residues. From germline, CDR1 is ENHRY and CDR2 SYGVKD. The CDR3 DNA reads as TGTGCCATCAGTGACTCCCCCTTAGCGGGTGCCTCCTACAATGAGCAGTTCTTC. Translating it yields CAISDSPLAGASYNEQFF.

This chain joins TRBV7-3 and TRBJ2-1; D tentatively fits TRBD1 or TRBD2 (6 bases each). V was pared by 4 bases and J by 0 bases, with 13 bases between. Germline assignment: CDR1 SGHTA and CDR2 FQGTGA. This CDR3 comprises 16 residues. The CDR3 reads CASSSFRGASYNEQFF. CDR3 in DNA: TGTGCCAGCAGCTCCTTTAGGGGGGCCTCCTACAATGAGCAGTTCTTC. The whole variable domain, remainder taken from reference TRBV7-3 and TRBJ2-1, is GAGVSQTPSNKVTEKGKYVELRCDPISGHTALYWYRQSLGQGPEFLIYFQGTGAADDSGLPNDRFFAVRPEGSVSTLKIQRTERGDSAVYLCASSSFRGASYNEQFFGPGTRLTVL.

This chain uses TRBV7-9 with TRBJ1-2; the D is unclear. This CDR3 spans 14 amino acids. Germline V gene data show CDR1 as SEHNR and CDR2 as FQNEAQ (reference sequence). V gave up 1 base and J gave up 4 bases, with 10 bases separating them. The CDR3: CASSLGGSPYGYTF. DNA for the CDR3: TGTGCCAGCAGCTTAGGAGGGTCTCCCTATGGCTACACCTTC.

This clonotype was recorded a few times. This sequence joins TRBV6-5 and TRBJ1-2; no reliable D call. This CDR3 is 18 amino acids long. CDR1 MNHEY and CDR2 SVGAGI come from the germline V gene. The V end was cut by 0 bases, the J end by 1 base, with 18 bases between. DNA of the CDR3: TGTGCCAGCAGTTACTCGTCGGCAGGTCGGGGAGGTAACTATGGCTACACCTTC. It is translated as CASSYSSAGRGGNYGYTF.

J is TRBJ2-1 and V is TRBV3-1; 12 nucleotides agree with TRBD2. V trimming: 3 bases; J trimming: 4 bases; junction bases outside the gene matches: 4. This CDR3 contains 16 residues. Germline V gene lookup returns CDR1 LGHDT and CDR2 YNNKEL (reference sequence). CDR3 in DNA: TGTGCCAGCAGCCATTCTAGCGGGGGGGGATACAATGAGCAGTTCTTC. This sequence encodes CASSHSSGGGYNEQFF.

The chain links TRBV5-1 to TRBJ2-5, with D uncertain. V lost 4 bases and J lost 3, with 16 bases in between. The CDR3 sequence is 15 residues long. CDR1 and CDR2 from the germline V gene are SGHRS and YFSETQ. The CDR3 DNA reads as TGCGCCAGCAGCAGCTCATGGGGAACGAAAGAGACCCAGTACTTC. Residues: CASSSSWGTKETQYF.

This clonotype appeared many times. The V call is TRBV7-2, the J call TRBJ2-2; D might be TRBD2 (5 bases). This CDR3 has 14 residues. The V end was cut by 3 bases, the J end by 4 bases, with 9 bases between. Germline V gives CDR1 SGHTA, CDR2 FQGNSA. The CDR3 DNA is TGTGCCAGCAGCTTCGGACTGTTCACCGGGGAGCTGTTTTTT. Translation: CASSFGLFTGELFF.

This clonotype was seen more than once but under ten times. This chain links TRBV6-2 or TRBV6-3 with TRBJ2-1, with a tentative D call TRBD2 (7 bases). Germline V lookup: CDR1 MNHEY, CDR2 SVGEGT. Trimming stripped 8 bases from V and 7 bases from J, with 24 bases between. CDR3 length: 16 residues. CDR3 protein: CASQSVEGGPGNEQFF. Here the CDR3 DNA reads TGTGCCAGCCAGAGTGTAGAGGGGGGGCCGGGGAATGAGCAGTTCTTC.

The chain couples TRBV12-5 to TRBJ1-4, with D uncertain. The CDR3 loop spans 15 amino acids. Germline V gene lookup returns CDR1 LGHNT and CDR2 FRNRAP. Trimming took off 2 bases at V and 7 bases at J, with 14 bases between the two ends. The CDR3 bases are TGTGCTAGTGGTTTGTATACCCGGACGGGTGAAAAACTGTTTTTT. Amino acid sequence: CASGLYTRTGEKLFF.

The chain uses TRBV27 and TRBJ2-3; TRBD1 aligns across 8 bases. This CDR3 comprises 14 residues. CDR1 MNHEY and CDR2 SMNVEV come from the germline V gene (reference sequence). Trimming at V came to 7 bases and at J to 7 bases, leaving 10 bases not matched to a gene. The CDR3 nucleotides read TGTGCCAGCACTCGACAGGGGCCTACATATACGCAGTATTTT. Translated, it gives CASTRQGPTYTQYF.

The genes are TRBV12-5 and TRBJ1-2; D is ambiguous. The length of the CDR3 is 14 residues. Germline V gene sequence: CDR1 LGHNT, CDR2 FRNRAP. Trimming took 2 bases from V and 7 from J, leaving 14 bases between them. CDR3 in DNA: TGTGCTAGTGGTTTGAGGACGGGTATGTTTGGCTACACCTTC. This sequence encodes CASGLRTGMFGYTF. The full variable domain, its missing parts supplied by reference TRBV12-5 and TRBJ1-2, is DARVTQTPRHKVTEMGQEVTMRCQPILGHNTVFWYRQTMMQGLELLAYFRNRAPLDDSGMPKDRFSAEMPDATLATLKIQPSEPRDSAVYFCASGLRTGMFGYTFGSGTRLTVV.

This clonotype has just a few counts. The rearrangement uses TRBV4-1 and TRBJ2-3; a possible D gene is TRBD2 (6 bases). Trimming took off 0 bases at V and 1 base at J, with 17 bases between the two ends. The germline CDR1 and CDR2 sequences are MGHRA and YSYEKL. This CDR3 comprises 18 residues. In nucleotides, the CDR3 is TGCGCCAGCAGCCAAGATGTCTTGGGCGGGGCCGGCACAGATACGCAGTATTTT. Its protein is CASSQDVLGGAGTDTQYF.

The chain is built from TRBV12-3 or TRBV12-4 and TRBJ2-3; D is perhaps TRBD1 (6 bases). The CDR3 runs 15 residues. V was cut by 5 bases and J by 2 bases, with 14 bases left in between. In DNA, the CDR3 is TGTGCCAGCAGTCCCCCGCAGGGGCCCACAGATACGCAGTATTTT. This encodes CASSPPQGPTDTQYF.

The rearrangement uses TRBV6-4 and TRBJ2-3; D tentatively fits TRBD1 or TRBD2 (5 bases each). The CDR3 sequence is 15 residues long. Trimming left V 2 bases short and J 3 bases short, with 12 bases between. Germline V gives CDR1 MRHNA, CDR2 SNTAGT. The CDR3 here is CASSDEGRGTDTQYF. The CDR3 DNA reads as TGTGCCAGCAGTGACGAGGGGAGAGGGACAGATACGCAGTATTTT.

The chain employs TRBV19 and TRBJ2-5; TRBD1 matches at 7 bases. This CDR3 region has 17 residues. CDR1 and CDR2 from the germline V gene are LNHDA and SQIVND (reference sequence). The V and J ends lost 4 bases and 0 bases, in that order; junction bases with no gene match: 11. In DNA, the CDR3 is TGTGCCAGTAGTACGGGACAGACAAACTTTTACCAAGAGACCCAGTACTTC. Encoded protein: CASSTGQTNFYQETQYF.

V and J are TRBV25-1 and TRBJ2-5, with D possibly matching TRBD1 (6 bases). V gave up 6 bases and J gave up 1 base, with 9 bases separating them. Germline V gene sequence: CDR1 MGHDK, CDR2 SYGVNS. CDR3 length: 13 amino acids. Here the CDR3 reads CASSQGLQETQYF. The CDR3 DNA reads as TGTGCCAGCAGCCAGGGGCTCCAAGAGACCCAGTACTTC. Using reference TRBV25-1 and TRBJ2-5 for the parts outside the CDR3, the full variable domain is EADIYQTPRYLVIGTGKKITLECSQTMGHDKMYWYQQDPGMELHLIHYSYGVNSTEKGDLSSESTVSRIRTEHFPLTLESARPSHTSQYLCASSQGLQETQYFGPGTRLLVL.

V usage is TRBV27 and J usage is TRBJ1-1; D is uncertain. The CDR3 is made up of 13 amino acids. The germline V and J ends were trimmed by 3 bases and 6 bases, with 11 bases remaining between them. The germline V gene has CDR1 MNHEY and CDR2 SMNVEV (reference sequence). CDR3 residues: CASSLEARAEAFF. The CDR3 DNA reads TGTGCCAGCAGTTTGGAAGCGAGAGCTGAAGCTTTCTTT.

In its sample, this clonotype was seen many times. This chain uses TRBV7-6 with TRBJ2-2; D unclear. CDR1 SGHVS and CDR2 FNYEAQ come from the germline V gene. The V end lost 1 base, the J end lost 5 bases, and 8 bases lay between the germline ends. The CDR3 is 14 amino acids. CDR3 sequence reads: CASSLGGRTGELFF. Here the CDR3 DNA reads TGTGCCAGCAGCTTAGGAGGTCGTACCGGGGAGCTGTTTTTT.

This chain joins TRBV12-3 or TRBV12-4 and TRBJ1-5; tentative D call: TRBD1 (5 bases). The ends were cut back, 4 bases at V and 2 bases at J, with 12 bases in the middle. The CDR3 loop spans 15 amino acids. The CDR3 DNA is TGTGCCAGCAGTTATGGGGGTTCGGGCAATCAGCCCCAGCATTTT. Encoded protein: CASSYGGSGNQPQHF.

Ten or more counts support this clonotype. The chain recombines TRBV7-6 with TRBJ2-1, with 9 bases identical to TRBD2. CDR1 is SGHVS, CDR2 FNYEAQ, per germline. The CDR3 extends over 15 amino acids. Germline trimming cut 5 bases from V and 4 bases from J; bases unmatched to any gene: 6. In DNA form, the CDR3 reads TGTGCCAGCAGCCGGACTAGCGCGGTTTACAATGAGCAGTTCTTC. Translated, it gives CASSRTSAVYNEQFF.

The table lists this clonotype with many counts. The chain links TRBV7-9 to TRBJ2-7, with D possibly being TRBD1 or TRBD2 (5 bases each). Germline V gives CDR1 SEHNR, CDR2 FQNEAQ (reference sequence). This CDR3 contains 12 residues. The V gene lost 1 base and the J gene lost 6 bases, with 7 bases spanning the gap. The CDR3 sequence: CASSLGGSEQYV. CDR3 sequence (DNA): TGTGCCAGCAGCTTAGGGGGGAGCGAGCAGTACGTC.

The rearrangement links TRBV2 to TRBJ2-3; 8 bases are a match to TRBD2. The CDR3 has 14 amino acids. The V and J ends lost 5 bases and 5 bases, in that order; junction bases with no gene match: 6. Germline CDR1 reads SNHLY; CDR2 reads FYNNEI. The CDR3 nucleotides read TGTGCCAGCAGTCCGGGACTAGTTATAGATACGCAGTATTTT. Translating it yields CASSPGLVIDTQYF. Drawing the rest from reference TRBV2 and TRBJ2-3, the complete variable domain is EPEVTQTPSHQVTQMGQEVILRCVPISNHLYFYWYRQILGQKVEFLVSFYNNEISEKSEIFDDQFSVERPDGSNFTLKIRSTKLEDSAMYFCASSPGLVIDTQYFGPGTRLTVL.

This chain joins TRBV15 and TRBJ1-2, with unresolved D. Germline V gene data show CDR1 as LNHNV and CDR2 as YYDKDF (reference sequence). The CDR3 is made up of 16 amino acids. The V gene lost 0 bases and the J gene lost 6 bases, with 17 bases spanning the gap. CDR3 sequence (DNA): TGTGCCACCAGCAGAGAAAGGTGGGAGGCATTCGATGGCTACACCTTC. Translated, it gives CATSRERWEAFDGYTF. The whole variable domain, filled in from reference TRBV15 and TRBJ1-2, reads DAMVIQNPRYQVTQFGKPVTLSCSQTLNHNVMYWYQQKSSQAPKLLFHYYDKDFNNEADTPDNFQSRRPNTSFCFLDIRSPGLGDTAMYLCATSRERWEAFDGYTFGSGTRLTVV.

V usage is TRBV5-4 and J usage is TRBJ1-2; maybe TRBD1 (5 bases). The CDR3 extends over 16 amino acids. Germline CDR1 and CDR2: SGHNT and YYREEE (reference sequence). The germline V and J ends were trimmed by 0 bases and 5 bases, with 17 bases remaining between them. DNA of the CDR3: TGTGCCAGCAGCTTGGAAGGGGCTCACAAACTTTATGGCTACACCTTC. This codes for CASSLEGAHKLYGYTF.

This clonotype came up a few times. This sequence joins TRBV5-4 and TRBJ1-6; weak D call: TRBD1 (5 bases). The CDR3 runs to 17 residues. CDR1 is SGHNT and CDR2 is YYREEE in the germline V gene (reference sequence). The V gene lost 0 bases and the J gene lost 7 bases, with 17 bases spanning the gap. CDR3 DNA: TGTGCCAGCAGCTTGGATCTCGACGACAGCCCAAATTCACCCCTCCACTTT. Translating it yields CASSLDLDDSPNSPLHF.

V gene TRBV2 combines with J gene TRBJ2-3; D unclear. CDR1 is SNHLY, CDR2 FYNNEI, per germline. V was pared by 4 bases and J by 5 bases, with 16 bases between. The CDR3 consists of 15 residues. CDR3 residues: CASSAKLGIGDTQYF. CDR3 DNA: TGTGCCAGCAGTGCGAAACTGGGAATAGGAGATACGCAGTATTTT.

This clonotype appeared a few times. The rearrangement joins TRBV27 to TRBJ1-1, with D tentatively TRBD1 (6 bases). CDR3 length: 16 amino acids. Germline CDR1 and CDR2: MNHEY and SMNVEV (reference sequence). Between the trimmed V and J ends, which lost 0 bases and 4 bases, there was a span of 15 bases. The CDR3 DNA sequence: TGTGCCAGCAGTTTATCGGCAGGGGTTTGGGGCACTGAAGCTTTCTTT. Translation: CASSLSAGVWGTEAFF.

The chain carries TRBV19 and TRBJ1-1; 11 bases are a match to TRBD1. With V trimmed by 2 bases and J by 1 base, 6 bases remained unmatched. CDR3 length: 17 amino acids. Germline CDR1 and CDR2: LNHDA and SQIVND (reference sequence). CDR3 DNA sequence: TGTGCCAGTAGTATAAGGGGACAGGGGGGACCGAACACTGAAGCTTTCTTT. Amino acids: CASSIRGQGGPNTEAFF.

The gene calls are TRBV20-1 and TRBJ2-7, with D unresolved. This CDR3 has 15 residues. The germline V and J ends were trimmed by 5 bases and 0 bases, with 17 bases remaining between them. Germline assignment: CDR1 DFQATT and CDR2 SNEGSKA (reference sequence). CDR3 sequence (DNA): TGCAGTGCTCTAAAACCCGGGTTAAGCTCCTACGAGCAGTACTTC. Its translation is CSALKPGLSSYEQYF.

This clonotype appeared a few times. The V and J genes are TRBV19 and TRBJ2-1; TRBD2 matches 10 bases. The CDR3 sequence is 14 residues long. Germline CDR1 is LNHDA and CDR2 is SQIVND (reference sequence). Germline trimming cut 7 bases from V and 5 bases from J; bases unmatched to any gene: 5. DNA of the CDR3: TGTGCCAGTAACCCTAGCGGGGGAAACAATGAGCAGTTCTTC. Translation: CASNPSGGNNEQFF. Filled out from reference TRBV19 and TRBJ2-1, the complete variable domain reads DGGITQSPKYLFRKEGQNVTLSCEQNLNHDAMYWYRQDPGQGLRLIYYSQIVNDFQKGDIAEGYSVSREKKESFPLTVTSAQKNPTAFYLCASNPSGGNNEQFFGPGTRLTVL.